Only one count was recorded for the clone carrying this T cell receptor (beta chain). The antigen remains unidentified. The sample originates from a study of post-analysis software for immune sequencing data. Looking at the study overall: Several disease courses (relapsing-remitting, secondary progressive and progressive-relapsing) of multiple sclerosis were included. Overall study results and limits: TRBV5-6, TRBV5-1 and TRBV20-1 belonged to a set of roughly 5 TRBV segments that were more frequent in patients than controls. Strong same-batch co-clustering of samples appeared with F measure clustering. Controls showed significantly higher normalized Chao1 diversity than did multiple sclerosis patients.

Researchers reported that TCR beta cDNA libraries carried unique molecular identifiers. It was from roughly 1 to 10 million T cells that some 500,000 cDNA molecules came. TCRdb independently ran MiXCR on the PCR reads; one entry per CDR3 protein. There are around 710,000 distinct CDR3 sequences in the sample; approximately 44% occur only once, and just under 5% lies in the top ten. The CDR3 runs to 15 residues. The germline V gene encodes CDR1 DFQATT and CDR2 SNEGSKA (reference sequence). Sequencing was done on a sample of blood. The chain joins TRBV20-1 to TRBJ2-5; 8 bases align to TRBD2. The J call may be mistaken, given a closer DNA end match to TRBJ2-7. This sequence originates from a girl aged 5-17 years with multiple sclerosis. CDR3 bases: TGCAGTGCTAGTCCTTTAGCGGGAAGGGCCTACGAGCAGTACTTC. This sequence encodes CSASPLAGRAYEQYF.